This TCR beta chain was identified in a study of T cell repertoires in cytomegalovirus infection (dated by TCRdb to the late 2010s). Broadly, across the study: The HLA type of each donor mattered for the analysis, because public TCR beta signatures pointed to carriage of CMV infection along with the matching HLA type.

This clonotype was seen only a few times. The target of this receptor is not known. No much larger clonotype is one base removed from it; base qualities were not supplied. What the work shows at the level of the full study, not this receptor alone: In the ex vivo response, HLA-C-restricted CMV-specific TCR beta clonotypes were dominant, and in two of eight donors the single most frequent clonotype came from this HLA-C-restricted group. In both this cohort and an independent roughly 360-donor cohort, the cumulative frequency of public TCR beta family members distinguished carriers of CMV infection plus the relevant HLA type.

The CDR3, from cysteine to phenylalanine, totals 14 residues. CDR3 DNA only is kept here, 42 bases in frame from base 1. Cut back by 3 bases and 7 bases, the V and J ends lie 13 bases apart. Sequences DFQATT (CDR1) and SNEGSKA (CDR2) are obtained from the germline V gene (reference sequence). The instrument was an Illumina HiSeq 1500. The public reads were run again by TCRdb, first through fastp at Q25 and then through MiXCR, and only productive beta chains were kept. Each CDR3 protein gets just one entry, which takes the most common genes and DNA from the rows behind it. The sample table holds approximately 190,000 distinct CDR3 sequences, of which 8% to 10% were seen once. Of the sample, about 4.2% is held by the ten largest clones.

Sequenced input: PBMCs. The chain employs TRBV20-1 and TRBJ1-6, with TRBD1 tentatively as D gene (5 bases match). This sequence was found in a human donor in good health (CMV status not recorded). Some clones in this sample may be carry-over from other donors' samples. CDR3 sequence: CSARAGTRNSPLHF. The nucleotide sequence reads as follows: TGCAGTGCTAGGGCCGGGACTCGGAATTCACCCCTCCACTTT.